These 14 T cell receptor beta chains came from one sample sequenced in a study of OX40 agonist ivuxolimab in advanced cancers. Sequenced by immunoSEQ multiplex PCR; TCRdb stores in-frame clones only, minus some. Of about 79,000 clones in the sample, about 90% were seen once. The sequenced sample was CD4+ or CD8+ T cells sorted from blood, obtained in a trial of the OX40 agonist ivuxolimab. These receptors came from an adult with an advanced solid tumor such as melanoma, head and neck, liver or kidney cancer.

The V and J genes are TRBV2 and TRBJ1-4, with 10 bases identical to TRBD1. J gave up 5 bases and V 8 bases, and 5 bases lay outside the gene matches. The germline V gene encodes CDR1 SNHLY and CDR2 FYNNEI. This CDR3 spans 14 amino acids. The CDR3 bases are TGTGCCAGCTCTCGGGGACAGGGGAATGAAAAACTGTTTTTT. As protein: CASSRGQGNEKLFF.

This chain uses TRBV9 with TRBJ1-2, with D possibly TRBD1 on 5 matching bases. CDR3 length equals 10 residues. Looked up from germline, CDR1 is SGDLS and CDR2 is YYNGEE. The V end lost 9 bases, the J end lost 6 bases, and 9 bases lay between the germline ends. The CDR3 DNA is TGTGCCATCCAAGGGGATGGCTACACCTTC. Encoded protein: CAIQGDGYTF.

V gene TRBV7-3 combines with J gene TRBJ1-1; 8 bases line up with TRBD1. The CDR3 length is 14 residues. CDR1 and CDR2 (germline): SGHTA, FQGTGA. With V trimmed by 4 bases and J by 3 bases, 4 bases remained unmatched. This CDR3 reads CASSSGQGHTEAFF. The CDR3 nucleotides are TGTGCCAGCAGCTCAGGACAGGGCCACACTGAAGCTTTCTTT.

The V call is TRBV5-4, the J call TRBJ2-1; 11 nucleotides line up with TRBD1. The CDR3 spans 14 residues. The trim removed 3 bases at V and 5 bases at J, leaving 1 base unmatched. CDR1 and CDR2 (germline): SGHNT, YYREEE (reference sequence). CDR3 sequence (DNA): TGTGCCAGCAGCTGGGACAGGGGGGACAATGAGCAGTTCTTC. Amino acids: CASSWDRGDNEQFF.

This sequence joins TRBV5-4 and TRBJ1-2; D is possibly TRBD1 (6 bases). The germline V gene has CDR1 SGHNT and CDR2 YYREEE (reference sequence). Trimming left V 0 bases short and J 4 bases short, with 10 bases between. This CDR3 is 14 amino acids long. CDR3 DNA sequence: TGTGCCAGCAGCTTGGCTGGGGGCTCCTATGGCTACACCTTC. Its protein is CASSLAGGSYGYTF. The complete variable domain, with remaining parts taken from reference TRBV5-4 and TRBJ1-2, reads ETGVTQSPTHLIKTRGQQVTLRCSSQSGHNTVSWYQQALGQGPQFIFQYYREEENGRGNFPPRFSGLQFPNYSSELNVNALELDDSALYLCASSLAGGSYGYTFGSGTRLTVV.

The chain links TRBV19 to TRBJ2-3; D is unclear. CDR3 length: 14 residues. The V gene's germline CDR1 is LNHDA and CDR2 SQIVND (reference sequence). V was shortened by 3 bases and J by 6 bases, with 13 bases between the two germline ends. The CDR3 DNA reads as TGTGCCAGTAGTATGGCGAATGGGCGGGATACGCAGTATTTT. Translation gives CASSMANGRDTQYF.

The V and J genes are TRBV5-1 and TRBJ2-1; 8 bases are shared with TRBD2. V dropped 4 bases and J dropped 4; count of bases not matched to a gene: 10. The CDR3 totals 16 residues. Germline lookup yields CDR1 SGHRS and CDR2 YFSETQ. The CDR3 spells CASSPDSGGMYNEQFF. For the CDR3, the DNA is TGCGCCAGCAGCCCCGATTCGGGGGGGATGTACAATGAGCAGTTCTTC.

This clone came up once. This chain connects TRBV7-9 to TRBJ2-3; TRBD2 aligns across 7 bases. The CDR3 is 15 residues long. Trimming removed 2 bases from V and 6 bases from J; junction bases left unmatched: 8. Germline values: CDR1 SEHNR, CDR2 FQNEAQ (reference sequence). The CDR3 DNA reads TGTGCCAGCAGCTTACGGGCGGGGGAGCCGGATACGCAGTATTTT. It codes for CASSLRAGEPDTQYF. Complete variable domain (other parts from reference TRBV7-9 and TRBJ2-3): DTGVSQNPRHKITKRGQNVTFRCDPISEHNRLYWYRQTLGQGPEFLTYFQNEAQLEKSRLLSDRFSAERPKGSFSTLEIQRTEQGDSAMYLCASSLRAGEPDTQYFGPGTRLTVL.

The chain links TRBV2 to TRBJ2-7; TRBD1 matches 8 bases. V dropped 5 bases and J dropped 4; count of bases not matched to a gene: 7. The CDR3 covers 14 residues. From germline, CDR1 is SNHLY and CDR2 FYNNEI. The CDR3 sequence is CASSFDRGGYEQYF. The CDR3 nucleotides read TGTGCCAGCAGTTTCGACAGGGGCGGTTACGAGCAGTACTTC.

The chain is built from TRBV7-3 and TRBJ2-3, with D unresolved. This CDR3 contains 13 residues. CDR1 is SGHTA, CDR2 FQGTGA, per germline. V shed 5 bases and J shed 2 bases, with 8 bases lying between them. The CDR3 region has the DNA TGTGCCAGCAGCCCGTTTAACACAGATACGCAGTATTTT. This translates into CASSPFNTDTQYF.

V is TRBV5-6 and J is TRBJ1-1, with 7 positions matching TRBD1. The germline V gene has CDR1 SGHDT and CDR2 YYEEEE. The V gene end was trimmed by 2 bases and the J gene end by 6 bases; junction bases not matched to a gene: 16. The CDR3 has 17 residues. The CDR3 spells CASSFIRDSLRGAEAFF. In DNA form, the CDR3 reads TGTGCCAGCAGCTTTATCCGGGACAGTCTTAGGGGGGCTGAAGCTTTCTTT.

This chain uses TRBV11-2 with TRBJ2-3; D may be TRBD1 or TRBD2 (5 bases each). There are 17 residues in the CDR3. The germline V and J ends were trimmed by 5 bases and 0 bases, with 18 bases remaining between them. Germline V CDR1 and CDR2: SGHAT, FQNNGV. This chain's CDR3 is CASSRQGPRGSTDTQYF. In DNA form, the CDR3 reads TGTGCCAGCAGCCGCCAGGGACCGAGAGGCAGCACAGATACGCAGTATTTT.

The chain is built from TRBV18 and TRBJ2-2; weak D call: TRBD1 (5 bases). V lost 2 bases and J 2 bases, leaving 12 bases between the germline ends. There are 16 residues in the CDR3. The V gene's germline CDR1 is KGHSH and CDR2 LQKENI. The DNA for the CDR3 is TGTGCCAGCTCACCATATTCGCAGGGAAACACCGGGGAGCTGTTTTTT. Amino acid sequence: CASSPYSQGNTGELFF.

V usage is TRBV21-1 and J usage is TRBJ2-2; the table calls TRBD2, which could not be checked here. TRBV21-1 is listed as a pseudogene. This CDR3 is built from 11 residues. CDR3 loop: CASMGGGELFF. The CDR3 nucleotides read TGTGCCAGCATGGGGGGAGGGGAGCTGTTTTTT.